This record looks at one T cell receptor (beta chain) sequence and its context. Its antigen is as yet unknown. Amplification yielded TCR beta CDR3 regions, with RNA transcripts as the source. The TCR CDR3 first-round RT-PCR relied on the HTBI primer set. MiXCR, run by TCRdb on the multiplex PCR reads, gives a single entry per CDR3 protein. Here the sample spans about 580,000 distinct CDR3 sequences, about 15% being singletons. It was at first hyperthyroidism diagnosis, before any ophthalmopathy symptoms, that the blood sample was taken. The entry originates in a study of T cells in Graves' hyperthyroidism and ophthalmopathy. General observations from the study: Model output signaled ophthalmopathy a median 6.5 months ahead of onset.

The origin of this receptor is a woman under 40 with Graves' hyperthyroidism that later progressed to Graves' ophthalmopathy. The sample comprised blood.

CDR3 nucleotides: TGTGCCAGCAGCTTAAACAGGCAACCCTACGAGCAGTTCTTC. It codes for CASSLNRQPYEQFF. The rearrangement joins TRBV7-2 to TRBJ2-7; D is perhaps TRBD1 (5 bases). With the DNA end fitting TRBJ2-1 better, the J assignment may be wrong. The CDR3 spans 14 residues. The germline CDR1 and CDR2 sequences are SGHTA and FQGNSA.